The 26 T cell receptor beta chains presented below share a single source sample, sequenced in a study of shared clonotypes between healthy human individuals. Sequencing was performed with immunoSEQ multiplex PCR; in TCRdb, only in-frame clones are kept and a portion is missing. The sample lists approximately 940,000 clones, roughly 72% occurring once. The sample comprised memory CD4+ T cells sorted from blood. Indicated subset: CD45RA-negative fraction. These receptor sequences come from a man younger than 35 in good health.

The genes are TRBV9 and TRBJ1-6; perhaps TRBD1 as D (6 bases). CDR1 is SGDLS, CDR2 YYNGEE, per germline. The CDR3 extends over 14 amino acids. The V end was cut by 5 bases, the J end by 8 bases, with 14 bases between. Here the CDR3 reads CASSGGPSYSPLHF. The CDR3 DNA follows: TGTGCCAGCAGTGGGGGGCCGAGTTATTCACCCCTCCACTTT. The variable domain in full, completed from reference TRBV9 and TRBJ1-6, reads DSGVTQTPKHLITATGQRVTLRCSPRSGDLSVYWYQQSLDQGLQFLIQYYNGEERAKGNILERFSAQQFPDLHSELNLSSLELGDSALYFCASSGGPSYSPLHFGNGTRLTVT.

On this clone: The identical CDR3 is also encoded by other nucleotide sequences in the sample. This chain uses TRBV5-1 with TRBJ2-7; tentative D call: TRBD2 (5 bases). In germline, CDR1 is SGHRS, CDR2 YFSETQ. The CDR3 extends over 13 amino acids. V lost 0 bases and J lost 6, with 10 bases in between. Here the CDR3 reads CASSLAGGLEQYF. CDR3 DNA: TGCGCCAGCAGCTTGGCCGGCGGACTCGAGCAGTACTTC.

This clone was counted between two and nine times. CDR3 sequence: CAWSVRGAGVAKNIQYF. The CDR3 region has the DNA TGTGCCTGGAGTGTACGGGGGGCGGGCGTAGCCAAAAACATTCAGTACTTC. This sequence joins TRBV30 and TRBJ2-4; TRBD2 might be the D (7 bases). This CDR3 spans 17 amino acids. Trimming left V 0 bases short and J 0 bases short, with 15 bases between. The germline gives CDR1 GTSNPN, CDR2 SVGIG (reference sequence).

This clone was seen a handful of times. This sequence joins TRBV6-5 and TRBJ1-5, with 7 bases aligning to TRBD1. The length of the CDR3 is 13 residues. The germline CDR1 and CDR2 sequences are MNHEY and SVGAGI. Trimming cost V 5 bases and J 7 bases; bases outside gene matches: 5. The CDR3 region is CASSSTGEQPQHF. As DNA, the CDR3 is TGTGCCAGCAGTAGCACAGGGGAACAGCCCCAGCATTTT.

V is TRBV6-6 and J is TRBJ2-5; D is uncertain. The V gene's germline CDR1 is MNHNY and CDR2 SVGAGI (reference sequence). Trimming stripped 0 bases from V and 2 bases from J, with 7 bases between. This CDR3 has 14 amino acids. The CDR3 protein is CASSYSGLQETQYF. The CDR3 DNA is TGTGCCAGCAGTTACTCGGGGTTACAAGAGACCCAGTACTTC.

The chain joins TRBV27 to TRBJ1-5; 9 bases agree with TRBD1. V dropped 5 bases and J dropped 7; count of bases not matched to a gene: 12. CDR1 is MNHEY and CDR2 is SMNVEV in the germline V gene (reference sequence). The CDR3 sequence is 16 residues long. CDR3 sequence reads: CASSPYRTGVGQPQHF. As DNA, the CDR3 is TGTGCCAGCAGTCCTTATCGGACAGGGGTCGGGCAGCCCCAGCATTTT.

The V gene is TRBV15, the J gene TRBJ1-2; maybe TRBD1 (6 bases). CDR1 and CDR2 (germline): LNHNV, YYDKDF (reference sequence). With 0 bases removed from V and 8 bases from J, the gap between germline ends came to 13 bases. The CDR3 is 14 residues long. Here the CDR3 reads CATSRDTGSLGYTF. In DNA, the CDR3 is TGTGCCACCAGCAGAGATACAGGGTCCCTCGGCTACACCTTC.

The chain recombines TRBV30 with TRBJ2-7; TRBD1 matches at 8 bases. The CDR3 loop spans 16 amino acids. Germline trimming cut 0 bases from V and 5 bases from J; bases unmatched to any gene: 12. CDR1 GTSNPN and CDR2 SVGIG come from the germline V gene (reference sequence). The CDR3 DNA is TGTGCCTGGAGTGTACTCAGGACAGGGAACCGTCACGAGCAGTACTTC. Its translation is CAWSVLRTGNRHEQYF.

J is TRBJ2-2 and V is TRBV4-2, with a tentative D call TRBD2 (5 bases). The germline CDR1 and CDR2 sequences are LGHNA and YNFKEQ. CDR3 length: 15 amino acids. V shed 7 bases and J shed 0 bases, with 12 bases lying between them. The CDR3 DNA follows: TGTGCCAGCAAGGAGTCGGAGGCGAACACCGGGGAGCTGTTTTTT. Amino acid sequence: CASKESEANTGELFF.

The chain employs TRBV10-1 and TRBJ2-1; perhaps TRBD2 as D (6 bases). CDR3 size: 15 residues. The germline V gene has CDR1 WNHNN and CDR2 SYGVQD (reference sequence). With 0 bases removed from V and 5 bases from J, the gap between germline ends came to 11 bases. In DNA form, the CDR3 reads TGCGCCAGCAGTGAGTCGAGGGTAGCGGACAATGAGCAGTTCTTC. The encoded protein is CASSESRVADNEQFF.

This clone was detected once. The gene calls are TRBV5-6 and TRBJ1-1, with a possible D match to TRBD1 (6 bases). Trimming cost V 2 bases and J 3 bases, with 8 bases left between them. The CDR3 runs 13 residues. The germline gives CDR1 SGHDT, CDR2 YYEEEE. CDR3: CASSFNRDTEAFF. The CDR3 bases are TGTGCCAGCAGCTTTAACAGGGACACTGAAGCTTTCTTT.

The V and J genes are TRBV7-2 and TRBJ2-3, with D hard to call. Germline V lookup: CDR1 SGHTA, CDR2 FQGNSA. Trimming removed 5 bases from V and 4 bases from J, with 10 bases in between. This CDR3 contains 13 residues. The CDR3 loop is CASSVGPADTQYF. The CDR3 nucleotides are TGTGCCAGCAGCGTGGGTCCGGCAGATACGCAGTATTTT.

As for this clone: This could be a read error, since a much larger clone is one nucleotide away. The chain carries TRBV11-2 and TRBJ2-7, with 7 bases lining up with TRBD1. Germline CDR1 SGHAT, CDR2 FQNNGV. The CDR3 loop spans 13 amino acids. The V segment lost 3 bases and the J segment 2 bases; nucleotides outside the gene matches: 1. The CDR3 sequence is CASSLDRTYEQYF. CDR3 bases: TGTGCCAGCAGCTTGGACAGGACCTACGAGCAGTACTTC.

The chain joins TRBV16 to TRBJ1-4; 7 nucleotides agree with TRBD1. Germline V gene lookup returns CDR1 KGHSY and CDR2 FQNENV. The V gene end was trimmed by 0 bases and the J gene end by 7 bases; junction bases not matched to a gene: 5. This CDR3 contains 15 residues. CDR3 bases: TGTGCCAGCAGCCAATCTGGGACAGTGGGTGAAAAACTGTTTTTT. Its protein product is CASSQSGTVGEKLFF.

The CDR3 DNA reads as TGTGCCAGCTCACCTATGGGCCAGGGGGGCCTTGAAGCTTTCTTT. It is translated as CASSPMGQGGLEAFF. The V gene is TRBV18, the J gene TRBJ1-1, with 7 bases matching TRBD1. The CDR3 has 15 residues. J was trimmed by 7 bases and V by 3 bases; bases with no gene match: 11. The V gene's germline CDR1 is KGHSH and CDR2 LQKENI. The whole variable domain, remainder taken from reference TRBV18 and TRBJ1-1, is NAGVMQNPRHLVRRRGQEARLRCSPMKGHSHVYWYRQLPEEGLKFMVYLQKENIIDESGMPKERFSAEFPKEGPSILRIQQVVRGDSAAYFCASSPMGQGGLEAFFGQGTRLTVV.

The table lists this clone with many counts. The CDR3 spells CASITQGSGELFF. Written as DNA, the CDR3 is TGTGCCAGCATTACACAGGGGTCCGGGGAGCTGTTTTTT. The V and J genes are TRBV6-1 and TRBJ2-2; 7 nucleotides align to TRBD1. Per germline, CDR1 MNHNS and CDR2 SASEGT. With 7 bases clipped from V and 6 bases from J, the junction kept 5 bases outside the gene matches. This CDR3 contains 13 residues.

The chain uses TRBV6-5 and TRBJ1-2; D might be TRBD1 (6 bases). Germline V CDR1 and CDR2: MNHEY, SVGAGI. The CDR3 totals 12 residues. Trimming removed 5 bases from V and 4 bases from J, with 8 bases in between. CDR3 loop: CASSQDSYGYTF. In DNA form, the CDR3 reads TGTGCCAGCAGTCAGGACAGCTATGGCTACACCTTC.

V is TRBV19 and J is TRBJ2-5, with D possibly being TRBD2 (6 bases). The CDR3 extends over 15 amino acids. V lost 3 bases and J 5 bases, leaving 16 bases between the germline ends. Germline loops: CDR1 LNHDA, CDR2 SQIVND (reference sequence). The CDR3 DNA is TGTGCCAGTAGTATCGGTACGGGGAGGAGGGAGACCCAGTACTTC. Translation gives CASSIGTGRRETQYF.

This rearrangement joins TRBV21-1 to TRBJ1-5. TRBV21-1 is classified as a pseudogene. There are 14 residues in the CDR3. Here the CDR3 reads CASSKECTNQPQHF. The CDR3 DNA reads as TGTGCCAGCAGCAAAGAGTGTACCAATCAGCCCCAGCATTTT.

The chain employs TRBV11-2 and TRBJ2-7; 7 nucleotides align to TRBD2. After removal of 9 bases from V and 6 bases from J, the junction contained 14 bases not matched to a gene. Looked up from germline, CDR1 is SGHAT and CDR2 is FQNNGV. There are 14 residues in the CDR3. The CDR3 sequence: CASNSAGTTTEQYF. The DNA for the CDR3 is TGTGCCAGTAACTCGGCCGGGACTACTACCGAGCAGTACTTC.

Concerning this clone: The identical CDR3 is also encoded by other nucleotide sequences in the sample. This chain uses TRBV28 with TRBJ1-5, with D uncertain. CDR3 size: 12 residues. The V gene lost 2 bases and the J gene lost 6 bases, with 5 bases spanning the gap. The germline V gene encodes CDR1 MDHEN and CDR2 SYDVKM. The CDR3: CASSLKGQPQHF. CDR3 DNA: TGTGCCAGCAGTTTAAAAGGTCAGCCCCAGCATTTT.

The chain joins TRBV5-1 to TRBJ2-2, with TRBD2 matching over 10 bases. V shed 2 bases, J shed 4 bases, and the junction held 8 bases outside the gene matches. This CDR3 has 17 amino acids. Germline V gene lookup returns CDR1 SGHRS and CDR2 YFSETQ. CDR3 nucleotide sequence: TGCGCCAGCAGCTTATCCCTAGCGGGAGCGGGCACCGGGGAGCTGTTTTTT. As protein: CASSLSLAGAGTGELFF.

The chain employs TRBV18 and TRBJ2-4; D unclear. Trimming cost V 0 bases and J 9 bases, with 3 bases left between them. The germline CDR1 and CDR2 sequences are KGHSH and LQKENI. The CDR3 has 11 amino acids. The CDR3 sequence: CASSPPGIQYF. Written as DNA, the CDR3 is TGTGCCAGCTCACCACCAGGCATTCAGTACTTC.

This chain uses TRBV19 with TRBJ1-1; D uncertain. The germline V gene encodes CDR1 LNHDA and CDR2 SQIVND (reference sequence). The CDR3 runs to 13 residues. V lost 6 bases, J lost 1 base, and 9 bases lay in between. The CDR3 nucleotides are TGTGCCAGTAGAGAATGGGGGAACACTGAAGCTTTCTTT. Its protein is CASREWGNTEAFF.

In this sample, this clone turned up a few times. The V call is TRBV5-1, the J call TRBJ2-7; D is ambiguous. The V gene's germline CDR1 is SGHRS and CDR2 YFSETQ. The CDR3 runs to 13 residues. V was trimmed by 1 base and J by 2 bases, leaving 7 bases between them. In DNA form, the CDR3 reads TGCGCCAGCAGCTTGACCAATACCTACGAGCAGTACTTC. The encoded protein is CASSLTNTYEQYF.

The rearrangement uses TRBV2 and TRBJ1-2, with D hard to call. V was pared by 2 bases and J by 1 base, with 5 bases between. Per the germline V gene, CDR1 is SNHLY and CDR2 is FYNNEI. The CDR3 has 13 amino acids. The DNA of the CDR3 is TGTGCCAGCAGTGAACGGAGTAACTATGGCTACACCTTC. It is translated as CASSERSNYGYTF.